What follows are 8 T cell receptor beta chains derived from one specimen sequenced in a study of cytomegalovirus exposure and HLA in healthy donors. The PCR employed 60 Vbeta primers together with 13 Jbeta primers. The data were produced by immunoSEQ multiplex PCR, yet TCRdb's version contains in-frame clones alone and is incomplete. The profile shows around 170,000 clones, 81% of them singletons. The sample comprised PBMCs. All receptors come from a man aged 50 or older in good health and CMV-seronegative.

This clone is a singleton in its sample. The CDR3 DNA reads TGTGCCAGCAGCTGGAGAGTAGGGACAGCTGAAGCTTTCTTT. This gives the protein CASSWRVGTAEAFF. This chain connects TRBV7-8 to TRBJ1-1, with 7 bases identical to TRBD1. This CDR3 contains 14 residues. Germline CDR1 SGHVS, CDR2 FQNEAQ. J lost 6 bases, V lost 4 bases, and 8 bases had no gene match.

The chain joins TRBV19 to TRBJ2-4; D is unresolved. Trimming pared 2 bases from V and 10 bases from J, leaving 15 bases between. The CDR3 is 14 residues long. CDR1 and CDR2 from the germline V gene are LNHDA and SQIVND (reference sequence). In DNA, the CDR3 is TGTGCCAGTAGTATACAGAGCTGGTCTAGGATTCAGTACTTC. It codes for CASSIQSWSRIQYF.

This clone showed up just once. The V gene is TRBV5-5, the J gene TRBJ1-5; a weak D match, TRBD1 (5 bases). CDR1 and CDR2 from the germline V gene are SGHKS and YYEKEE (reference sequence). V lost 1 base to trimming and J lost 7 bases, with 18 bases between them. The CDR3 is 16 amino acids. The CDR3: CASSLRGPGGTQPQHF. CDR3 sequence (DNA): TGTGCCAGCAGCTTGCGCGGTCCCGGGGGAACCCAGCCCCAGCATTTT.

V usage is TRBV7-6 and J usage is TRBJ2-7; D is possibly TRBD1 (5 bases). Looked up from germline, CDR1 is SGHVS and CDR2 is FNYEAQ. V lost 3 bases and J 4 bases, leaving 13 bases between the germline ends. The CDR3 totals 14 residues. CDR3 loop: CASSFGGKGYEQYF. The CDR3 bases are TGTGCCAGCAGCTTCGGTGGGAAGGGGTACGAGCAGTACTTC.

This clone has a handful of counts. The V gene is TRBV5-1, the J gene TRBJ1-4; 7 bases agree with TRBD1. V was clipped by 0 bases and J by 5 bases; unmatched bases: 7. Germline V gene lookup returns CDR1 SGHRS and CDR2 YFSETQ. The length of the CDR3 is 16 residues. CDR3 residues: CASSLGQGKGNEKLFF. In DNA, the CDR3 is TGCGCCAGCAGCTTGGGACAGGGAAAGGGGAATGAAAAACTGTTTTTT.

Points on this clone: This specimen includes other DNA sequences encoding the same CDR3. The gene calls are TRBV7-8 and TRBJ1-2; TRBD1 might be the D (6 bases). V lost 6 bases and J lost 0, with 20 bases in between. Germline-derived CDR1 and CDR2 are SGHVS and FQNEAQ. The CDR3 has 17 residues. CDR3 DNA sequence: TGTGCCAGCAGTCCCGTAATCTTACAGGGTACTAACTATGGCTACACCTTC. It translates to CASSPVILQGTNYGYTF.

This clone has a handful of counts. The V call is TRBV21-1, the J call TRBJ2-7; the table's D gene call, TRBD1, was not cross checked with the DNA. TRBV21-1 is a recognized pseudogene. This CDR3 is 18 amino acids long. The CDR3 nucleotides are TGTGCCAGCAGCACATGGACAGGGGTAAGGGGTAGCTCCTACGAGCAGTACTTC. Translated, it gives CASSTWTGVRGSSYEQYF.

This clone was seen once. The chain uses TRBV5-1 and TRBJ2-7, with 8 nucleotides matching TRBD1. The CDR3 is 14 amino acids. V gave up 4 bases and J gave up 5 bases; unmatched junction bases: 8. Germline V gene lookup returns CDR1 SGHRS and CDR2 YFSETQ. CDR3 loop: CASSTDRAAHEQYF. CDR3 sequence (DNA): TGCGCCAGCAGCACGGACAGGGCGGCGCACGAGCAGTACTTC.